This T cell receptor beta chain was profiled in a study of post-analysis software for immune sequencing data. This clonotype was detected a few times. Its antigen is as yet unknown. Study-wide findings and caveats: In patients, about five TRBV segments were more frequent than in controls, with TRBV5-6, TRBV5-1 and TRBV20-1 among them. Multiple sclerosis was associated with a significant reduction in normalized Chao1 diversity relative to controls.

CDR1 MNHEY and CDR2 SVGAGI come from the germline V gene. The CDR3 contains 14 residues. V lost 0 bases and J lost 7, with 12 bases in between. TCR beta cDNA libraries included unique molecular identifiers. TCRdb passed the PCR reads through MiXCR, listing each CDR3 protein once. The table shows approximately 570,000 distinct CDR3 sequences, with 44% occurring only once. The source material was blood. This chain links TRBV6-5 with TRBJ1-2; D gene unclear. This receptor was obtained from a girl aged 5 to 17 with multiple sclerosis. CDR3 bases: TGTGCCAGCAGTTACTCGAAGTTTAGAGGTGGCTACACCTTC. It codes for CASSYSKFRGGYTF.